This T cell receptor (beta chain) was sequenced during a study of T cells in tuberculosis. Study observations and caveats: Active tuberculosis TCR-alpha repertoires lay closer to GMM-specific TCRs than IGRA-negative controls, suggesting clonal expansion. Shorter CDR3-alpha in active tuberculosis partly drove smaller distances.

Unsorted cryopreserved PBMC were sequenced, averaging about 93,000 T cells per clinical donor. The data were produced by immunoSEQ multiplex PCR, yet TCRdb's version contains in-frame clones alone and is incomplete. This sample carries about 20,000 clones, around 87% of them seen once, and the ten largest clones take under 15%. In germline, CDR1 is LNHNV, CDR2 YYDKDF (reference sequence). This CDR3 has 14 amino acids. V lost 5 bases to trimming and J lost 2 bases, with 13 bases between them. Regarding this clone: What it recognizes is unknown.

The chain carries TRBV15 and TRBJ2-7, with D perhaps TRBD1 (6 bases). This sequence was found in a donor between 10 and 35 years old with latent tuberculosis or without tuberculosis infection. Sequencing used PBMCs. The CDR3 is CATSRPDSTYEQYF. As DNA, the CDR3 is TGTGCCACCAGCCGACCGGACAGCACCTACGAGCAGTACTTC.